The 32 T cell receptor beta chains reported below all come from one sample, sequenced in a study of siplizumab effects on memory and regulatory T cells (dated by TCRdb to 2018 to 2020). The receptor library was made with the immunoSEQ multiplex PCR assay. TCRdb obtained this table from immuneACCESS and retained in-frame rearrangements with V and J assigned. These tables miss some clones; where compared with another copy, unresolved V genes account for less than half of the shortfall, and the remainder is unexplained. Here the sample has tens of thousands of clones; around 80% occur a single time. The leading ten clones occupy about 0.42% of the sample. Sequenced material: memory CD4+ T cells sorted from blood. In light of the paper, this sample's cell subset or site label describes: unstimulated CD4+ memory T cells. The receptors here all came from a human donor in good health.

CDR3 in amino acids: CASRRGQYEQYF. The DNA for the CDR3 is TGTGCCAGCAGACGAGGACAGTACGAGCAGTACTTC. This sequence joins TRBV28 and TRBJ2-7; perhaps TRBD1 as D (6 bases). V lost 6 bases and J 4 bases, leaving 10 bases between the germline ends. The length of the CDR3 is 12 residues. Germline V gene lookup returns CDR1 MDHEN and CDR2 SYDVKM. The full variable domain, with the rest looked up from reference TRBV28 and TRBJ2-7, is DVKVTQSSRYLVKRTGEKVFLECVQDMDHENMFWYRQDPGLGLRLIYFSYDVKMKEKGDIPEGYSVSREKKERFSLILESASTNQTSMYLCASRRGQYEQYFGPGTRLTVT.

The rearrangement joins TRBV19 to TRBJ2-5; TRBD2 is a possible D gene (5 bases). CDR1 is LNHDA, CDR2 SQIVND, per germline (reference sequence). This CDR3 comprises 13 residues. V lost 3 bases to trimming and J lost 4 bases, with 9 bases between them. The DNA of the CDR3 is TGTGCCAGTAGTATCACTAGAAGAGAGACCCAGTACTTC. Translating it yields CASSITRRETQYF.

The V call is TRBV6-1, the J call TRBJ1-5; D remains ambiguous. CDR1 is MNHNS, CDR2 SASEGT, per germline. With 7 bases removed from V and 6 bases from J, the gap between germline ends came to 22 bases. The length of the CDR3 is 16 residues. The chain's CDR3 is CASTDSGPSATQPQHF. The CDR3 DNA reads TGTGCCAGCACTGATTCCGGGCCCTCGGCCACTCAGCCCCAGCATTTT.

The chain recombines TRBV4-1 with TRBJ1-2; D gene uncertain. This CDR3 has 13 residues. V was clipped by 0 bases and J by 8 bases, with 10 bases between them. The germline CDR1 and CDR2 sequences are MGHRA and YSYEKL. CDR3 protein: CASSQEVAVGYTF. CDR3 coding DNA: TGCGCCAGCAGCCAAGAAGTCGCAGTGGGCTACACCTTC.

CDR3 nucleotide sequence: TGTGCCAGCAGCGTAGTGGCGGGCCTCACAGATACGCAGTATTTT. Translation gives CASSVVAGLTDTQYF. This chain joins TRBV9 and TRBJ2-3; D possibly corresponds to TRBD2 (5 bases). The V end was cut by 0 bases, the J end by 2 bases, with 10 bases between. Germline values: CDR1 SGDLS, CDR2 YYNGEE. CDR3 length: 15 residues. The variable domain in full, with the rest retrieved from reference TRBV9 and TRBJ2-3, is DSGVTQTPKHLITATGQRVTLRCSPRSGDLSVYWYQQSLDQGLQFLIQYYNGEERAKGNILERFSAQQFPDLHSELNLSSLELGDSALYFCASSVVAGLTDTQYFGPGTRLTVL.

The rearrangement links TRBV27 to TRBJ2-1; TRBD2 agrees at 8 bases. The germline gives CDR1 MNHEY, CDR2 SMNVEV (reference sequence). This CDR3 has 19 amino acids. V lost 6 bases and J lost 4; bases outside the gene matches: 20. CDR3 DNA: TGTGCCAGCAGCATCATCGGGGGTCCGGGGGGGATGATTTACAATGAGCAGTTCTTC. It codes for CASSIIGGPGGMIYNEQFF.

This clone came up once. The chain links TRBV27 to TRBJ2-1; 8 nucleotides agree with TRBD2. With V trimmed by 6 bases and J by 9 bases, 7 bases remained unmatched. CDR3 size: 13 residues. Germline lookup yields CDR1 MNHEY and CDR2 SMNVEV (reference sequence). The chain's CDR3 is CASSAPGGGEQFF. CDR3 DNA sequence: TGTGCCAGCAGCGCCCCCGGGGGGGGTGAGCAGTTCTTC.

This clone has only one observation. The V and J genes are TRBV5-1 and TRBJ1-2; D uncertain. The CDR3 contains 14 residues. The V gene lost 0 bases and the J gene lost 3 bases, with 9 bases spanning the gap. Germline-derived CDR1 and CDR2 are SGHRS and YFSETQ. CDR3 sequence: CASSLEQTYYGYTF. The CDR3 nucleotides read TGCGCCAGCAGCTTGGAACAGACCTACTATGGCTACACCTTC. The complete variable domain, with remaining parts taken from reference TRBV5-1 and TRBJ1-2, reads KAGVTQTPRYLIKTRGQQVTLSCSPISGHRSVSWYQQTPGQGLQFLFEYFSETQRNKGNFPGRFSGRQFSNSRSEMNVSTLELGDSALYLCASSLEQTYYGYTFGSGTRLTVV.

The rearrangement joins TRBV5-5 to TRBJ2-7, with D maybe TRBD1 (6 bases). There are 14 residues in the CDR3. Per the germline V gene, CDR1 is SGHKS and CDR2 is YYEKEE (reference sequence). Trimming took 4 bases from V and 4 from J, leaving 15 bases between them. CDR3 region: CASSIGQHLYEQYF. CDR3 bases: TGTGCCAGCAGCATAGGACAGCACCTTTACGAGCAGTACTTC.

The chain links TRBV5-1 to TRBJ2-7; 8 bases line up with TRBD1. CDR3 length equals 15 residues. Germline CDR1 and CDR2: SGHRS and YFSETQ. Trimming took 0 bases from V and 8 from J; bases not matched to a gene: 10. The CDR3 region is CASSLGGTGGFQQYF. DNA for the CDR3: TGCGCCAGCAGCTTGGGTGGGACAGGAGGGTTCCAGCAGTACTTC.

A few counts support this clone. The J gene is TRBJ1-2, the V gene TRBV19; D perhaps matches TRBD1 (6 bases). This CDR3 has 14 residues. V was shortened by 6 bases and J by 4 bases, with 15 bases between the two germline ends. Germline CDR1 is LNHDA and CDR2 is SQIVND (reference sequence). The CDR3 nucleotides are TGTGCCAGTAGCCCCCTTAGGGACATCTATGGCTACACCTTC. Protein sequence: CASSPLRDIYGYTF.

This clone was detected a few times. The gene calls are TRBV9 and TRBJ1-2; D is unclear. CDR3 size: 15 residues. CDR1 SGDLS and CDR2 YYNGEE come from the germline V gene. V lost 0 bases and J 4 bases, leaving 13 bases between the germline ends. The CDR3 coding sequence is TGTGCCAGCAGCGTAGCCGGAGCGGGCGGCTATGGCTACACCTTC. Protein: CASSVAGAGGYGYTF.

In this sample, this clone turned up a few times. CDR3 bases: TGTGCCAGCAGCTTGGTGAGGGGGGAAGCTTTCTTT. It encodes CASSLVRGEAFF. This chain connects TRBV7-2 to TRBJ1-1; D is perhaps TRBD1 (6 bases). Germline V gene lookup returns CDR1 SGHTA and CDR2 FQGNSA. Trimming stripped 3 bases from V and 8 bases from J, with 10 bases between. The length of the CDR3 is 12 residues.

This chain uses TRBV14 with TRBJ2-2, with D perhaps TRBD1 (5 bases). The length of the CDR3 is 14 residues. Germline values: CDR1 SGHDN, CDR2 FVKESK. V was shortened by 2 bases and J by 7 bases, with 11 bases between the two germline ends. The CDR3 nucleotides are TGTGCCAGCAGCCAACTACAGGCGGTCGGGGAGCTGTTTTTT. The encoded protein is CASSQLQAVGELFF.

This rearrangement joins TRBV9 to TRBJ2-5; the D gene is possibly TRBD1 (5 bases). Trimming stripped 2 bases from V and 5 bases from J, with 22 bases between. From germline, CDR1 is SGDLS and CDR2 YYNGEE. CDR3 length: 17 residues. This CDR3 is CASSVGRSRGVSETQYF. CDR3 sequence (DNA): TGTGCCAGCAGCGTGGGTAGGAGTAGGGGTGTATCGGAGACCCAGTACTTC.

This clone was seen a few times. The chain employs TRBV2 and TRBJ1-1; 8 nucleotides agree with TRBD1. CDR1 and CDR2 (germline): SNHLY, FYNNEI. V lost 5 bases and J lost 4; bases outside the gene matches: 6. This CDR3 has 14 residues. The CDR3 protein is CASSKDRGATEAFF. The CDR3 DNA reads as TGTGCCAGCAGTAAAGACAGGGGTGCCACTGAAGCTTTCTTT. Full variable domain (remainder filled in from reference TRBV2 and TRBJ1-1): EPEVTQTPSHQVTQMGQEVILRCVPISNHLYFYWYRQILGQKVEFLVSFYNNEISEKSEIFDDQFSVERPDGSNFTLKIRSTKLEDSAMYFCASSKDRGATEAFFGQGTRLTVV.

With respect to this clone: At the DNA level, this CDR3 is encoded by other sequences in the same sample as well. This chain connects TRBV7-2 to TRBJ2-5, with unresolved D. Deletions cut 4 bases from V and 1 base from J, with 7 bases between. The CDR3 sequence is 13 residues long. The germline CDR1 and CDR2 sequences are SGHTA and FQGNSA. The CDR3 sequence is CASSYRVQETQYF. The CDR3 DNA is TGTGCCAGCAGCTATAGAGTCCAAGAGACCCAGTACTTC.

The V gene is TRBV5-6, the J gene TRBJ1-5; 9 nucleotides align to TRBD1. CDR1 and CDR2 (germline): SGHDT, YYEEEE. The CDR3 contains 15 residues. The junction had 3 bases not matched to a gene; V was cut back by 4 bases and J by 1 base. CDR3 DNA: TGTGCCAGCAGCCCGGACAGGGGAAGCAATCAGCCCCAGCATTTT. Its translation is CASSPDRGSNQPQHF.

The rearrangement joins TRBV9 to TRBJ2-3, with 12 bases fitting TRBD2. The germline V gene encodes CDR1 SGDLS and CDR2 YYNGEE. Unmatched junction bases numbered 4, after V lost 4 bases and J lost 4 bases. CDR3 length equals 15 residues. The CDR3 DNA reads TGTGCCAGCAGCCCTAGCGGGGGGGCCTCAGATACGCAGTATTTT. Protein product: CASSPSGGASDTQYF.

The V gene is TRBV19, the J gene TRBJ2-3; the match to TRBD2 covers 7 bases. The V and J ends lost 6 bases and 5 bases, in that order; junction bases with no gene match: 11. Germline-derived CDR1 and CDR2 are LNHDA and SQIVND (reference sequence). This CDR3 region has 15 residues. CDR3 sequence reads: CASRESGGPGDTQYF. CDR3 DNA: TGTGCCAGTAGAGAATCGGGGGGTCCGGGAGATACGCAGTATTTT.

This clone was recorded a few times. This chain connects TRBV5-1 to TRBJ1-4; no clear D. V was clipped by 0 bases and J by 2 bases, with 17 bases between them. The CDR3 runs 18 residues. The germline V gene encodes CDR1 SGHRS and CDR2 YFSETQ. The CDR3, as DNA: TGCGCCAGCAGCTTGGAGAGCCTCCGGACCTCGACTAATGAAAAACTGTTTTTT. The encoded protein is CASSLESLRTSTNEKLFF. Variable domain in full (rest from reference TRBV5-1 and TRBJ1-4): KAGVTQTPRYLIKTRGQQVTLSCSPISGHRSVSWYQQTPGQGLQFLFEYFSETQRNKGNFPGRFSGRQFSNSRSEMNVSTLELGDSALYLCASSLESLRTSTNEKLFFGSGTQLSVL.

For the CDR3, the DNA is TGCGCCAGCAGCTTGGGACAGAGTTCGGATGGCTACACCTTC. Translation gives CASSLGQSSDGYTF. The gene calls are TRBV5-1 and TRBJ1-2; D perhaps matches TRBD1 (5 bases). The V end lost 0 bases, the J end lost 6 bases, and 12 bases lay between the germline ends. Germline CDR1 is SGHRS and CDR2 is YFSETQ. The CDR3 has 14 residues.

The V gene is TRBV18, the J gene TRBJ2-5, with a weak D call TRBD1 (6 bases). Germline V gene lookup returns CDR1 KGHSH and CDR2 LQKENI. The CDR3 runs to 13 residues. Trimming stripped 5 bases from V and 4 bases from J, with 11 bases between. CDR3 amino acids: CASSSDRRETQYF. In DNA form, the CDR3 reads TGTGCCAGCTCATCGGACAGACGAGAGACCCAGTACTTC.

This chain uses TRBV9 with TRBJ2-7; no reliable D call. The CDR3 runs to 14 residues. Germline V gene sequence: CDR1 SGDLS, CDR2 YYNGEE. Trimming cost V 2 bases and J 1 base, with 10 bases left between them. CDR3 nucleotides: TGTGCCAGCAGCGTCTCGTCCGCGTCCTACGAGCAGTACTTC. Its protein is CASSVSSASYEQYF.

The chain uses TRBV20-1 and TRBJ1-2; no definite D call. V gave up 4 bases and J gave up 4 bases, with 7 bases separating them. This CDR3 spans 11 amino acids. CDR1 and CDR2 from the germline V gene are DFQATT and SNEGSKA (reference sequence). The CDR3 bases are TGCAGTGCTAATTCACCCTATGGCTACACCTTC. Translation gives CSANSPYGYTF.

The V gene is TRBV6-1, the J gene TRBJ1-1; TRBD1 might be the D (6 bases). Germline values: CDR1 MNHNS, CDR2 SASEGT. This CDR3 is 14 amino acids long. V was clipped by 6 bases and J by 10 bases, with 21 bases between them. DNA of the CDR3: TGTGCCAGCAGCCAGTTCGGGGGCAGGACGGGAGCTTTCTTT. Protein sequence: CASSQFGGRTGAFF.

The rearrangement uses TRBV5-1 and TRBJ2-2; 8 positions agree with TRBD2. Trimming at V came to 5 bases and at J to 6 bases, leaving 9 bases not matched to a gene. Germline V gives CDR1 SGHRS, CDR2 YFSETQ. The CDR3 extends over 15 amino acids. The CDR3 is CASRSGLAGPGELFF. The DNA of the CDR3 is TGCGCCAGCAGATCTGGACTAGCCGGTCCCGGGGAGCTGTTTTTT.

This chain uses TRBV27 with TRBJ1-1, with unresolved D. V was pared by 3 bases and J by 2 bases, with 13 bases between. The germline V gene encodes CDR1 MNHEY and CDR2 SMNVEV (reference sequence). This CDR3 contains 15 residues. This CDR3 reads CASSLIDGLNTEAFF. CDR3 nucleotides: TGTGCCAGCAGTTTGATCGACGGATTAAACACTGAAGCTTTCTTT.

This clone was seen once. V usage is TRBV30 and J usage is TRBJ2-1, with D perhaps matching TRBD1 or TRBD2 (6 bases each). Trimming took 5 bases from V and 3 from J, leaving 14 bases between them. The CDR3 extends over 14 amino acids. Germline values: CDR1 GTSNPN, CDR2 SVGIG (reference sequence). CDR3 DNA sequence: TGTGCCTGGTCTAAGGGGGGCCTCTACAATGAGCAGTTCTTC. Protein sequence: CAWSKGGLYNEQFF.

This chain uses TRBV19 with TRBJ1-4; weak D call: TRBD1 (5 bases). V lost 6 bases, J lost 6 bases, and 23 bases lay in between. The CDR3 is 17 amino acids. Germline loops: CDR1 LNHDA, CDR2 SQIVND (reference sequence). CDR3 amino acids: CASRPPRASRGYEKLFF. Here the CDR3 DNA reads TGTGCCAGTAGACCCCCCAGGGCCTCTCGAGGCTATGAAAAACTGTTTTTT.

The V gene is TRBV6-4, the J gene TRBJ2-1; the match to TRBD2 covers 11 bases. The J segment lost 5 bases and the V segment lost 4 bases, leaving 4 bases of the junction unmatched. Germline CDR1 is MRHNA and CDR2 is SNTAGT. CDR3 length: 15 amino acids. The CDR3 region is CASSVTSGGHNEQFF. As DNA, the CDR3 is TGTGCCAGCAGTGTAACTAGCGGGGGACACAATGAGCAGTTCTTC.

CDR3 sequence: CASSLKTSFGFYGYTF. The CDR3 DNA reads TGTGCCAGCAGCTTGAAGACCAGCTTTGGCTTCTATGGCTACACCTTC. The chain carries TRBV5-8 and TRBJ1-2; D gene unclear. Germline V gene lookup returns CDR1 SGHTS and CDR2 YDEGEE. The CDR3 sequence is 16 residues long. V was trimmed by 1 base and J by 4 bases, leaving 17 bases between them.